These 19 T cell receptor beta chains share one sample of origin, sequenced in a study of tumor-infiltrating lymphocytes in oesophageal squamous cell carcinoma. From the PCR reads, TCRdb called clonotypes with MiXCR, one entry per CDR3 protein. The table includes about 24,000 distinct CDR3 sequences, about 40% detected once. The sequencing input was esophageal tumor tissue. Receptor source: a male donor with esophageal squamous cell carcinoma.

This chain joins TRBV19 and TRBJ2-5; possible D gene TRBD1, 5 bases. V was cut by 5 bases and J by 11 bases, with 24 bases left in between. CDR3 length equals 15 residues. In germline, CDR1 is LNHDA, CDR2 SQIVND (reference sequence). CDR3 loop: CASSQRQKVYNEQYF. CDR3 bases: TGTGCCAGTAGTCAAAGACAGAAGGTCTACAATGAGCAGTACTTC.

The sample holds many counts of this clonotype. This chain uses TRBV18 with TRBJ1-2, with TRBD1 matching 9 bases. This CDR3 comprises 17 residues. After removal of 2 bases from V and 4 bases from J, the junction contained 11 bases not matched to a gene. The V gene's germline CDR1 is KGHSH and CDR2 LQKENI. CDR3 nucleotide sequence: TGTGCCAGCTCACCAACCTCCTCGGGACAGGGCCCCTATGGCTACACCTTC. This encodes CASSPTSSGQGPYGYTF.

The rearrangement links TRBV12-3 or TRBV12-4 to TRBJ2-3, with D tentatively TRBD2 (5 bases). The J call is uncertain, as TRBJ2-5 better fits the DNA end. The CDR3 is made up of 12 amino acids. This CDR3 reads CASSFEGETQYF. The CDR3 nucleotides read TGTGCCAGCAGTTTTGAGGGAGAGACCCAGTACTTC.

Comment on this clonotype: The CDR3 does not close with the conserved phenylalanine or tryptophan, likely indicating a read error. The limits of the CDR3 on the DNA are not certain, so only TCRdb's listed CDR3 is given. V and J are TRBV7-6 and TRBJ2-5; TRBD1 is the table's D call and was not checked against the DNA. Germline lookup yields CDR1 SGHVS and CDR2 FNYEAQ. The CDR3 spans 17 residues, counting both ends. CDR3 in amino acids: CASSLLGGELNIQYFGN.

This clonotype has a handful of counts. The CDR3: CASRNGVAGGHGELFF. CDR3 DNA sequence: TGTGCCAGCAGGAACGGGGTAGCGGGAGGTCACGGGGAGCTGTTTTTT. This chain links TRBV12-3 or TRBV12-4 with TRBJ2-2, with 10 bases that match TRBD2. CDR3 length: 16 residues. The trim removed 6 bases at V and 7 bases at J, leaving 11 bases unmatched.

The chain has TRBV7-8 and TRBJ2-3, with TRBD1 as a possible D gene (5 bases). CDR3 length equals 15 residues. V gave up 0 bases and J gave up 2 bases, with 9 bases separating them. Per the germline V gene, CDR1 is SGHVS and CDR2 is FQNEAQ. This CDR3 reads CASSLAGAVTDTQYF. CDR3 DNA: TGTGCCAGCAGCTTAGCAGGGGCTGTCACAGATACGCAGTATTTT.

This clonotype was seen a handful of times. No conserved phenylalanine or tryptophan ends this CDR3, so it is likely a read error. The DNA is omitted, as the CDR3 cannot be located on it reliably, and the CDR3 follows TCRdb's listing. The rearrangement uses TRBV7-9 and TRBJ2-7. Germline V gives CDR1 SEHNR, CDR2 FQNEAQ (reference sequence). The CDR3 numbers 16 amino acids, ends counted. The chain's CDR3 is CASSLERVGFGYTFGS.

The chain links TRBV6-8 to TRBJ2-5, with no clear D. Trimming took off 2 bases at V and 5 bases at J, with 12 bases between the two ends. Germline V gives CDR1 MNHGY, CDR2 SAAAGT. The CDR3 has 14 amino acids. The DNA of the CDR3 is TGTGCCAGCAGTTACGGGGTCCTGAGGGAGACCCAGTACTTC. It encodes CASSYGVLRETQYF.

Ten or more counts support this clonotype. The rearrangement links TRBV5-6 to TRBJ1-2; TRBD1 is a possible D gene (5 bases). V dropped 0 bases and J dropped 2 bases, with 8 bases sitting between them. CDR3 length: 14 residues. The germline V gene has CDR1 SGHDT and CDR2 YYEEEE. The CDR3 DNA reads TGTGCCAGCAGCTTGGAAGCAGGGAACTATGGCTACACCTTC. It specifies CASSLEAGNYGYTF.

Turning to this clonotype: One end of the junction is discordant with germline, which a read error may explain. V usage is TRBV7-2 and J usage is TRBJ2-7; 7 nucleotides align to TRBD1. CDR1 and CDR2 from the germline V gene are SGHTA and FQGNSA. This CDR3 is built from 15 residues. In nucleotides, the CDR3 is TGTGCCAGCAGCTTCGCCGGGACAGATAATTCACCCCTCCACTTC. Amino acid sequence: CASSFAGTDNSPLHF.

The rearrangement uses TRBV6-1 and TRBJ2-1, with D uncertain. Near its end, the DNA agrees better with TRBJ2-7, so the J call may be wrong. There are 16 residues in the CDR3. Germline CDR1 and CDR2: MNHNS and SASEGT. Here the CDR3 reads CASSELMGALYNEQYF. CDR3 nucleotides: TGTGCCAGCAGTGAACTTATGGGCGCACTCTACAATGAGCAGTACTTC.

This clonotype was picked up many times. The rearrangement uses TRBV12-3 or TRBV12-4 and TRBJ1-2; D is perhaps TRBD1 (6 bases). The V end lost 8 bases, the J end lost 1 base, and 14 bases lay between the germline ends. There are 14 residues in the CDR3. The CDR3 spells CASADWTVNYGYTF. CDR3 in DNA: TGTGCCAGCGCCGACTGGACAGTTAACTATGGCTACACCTTC.

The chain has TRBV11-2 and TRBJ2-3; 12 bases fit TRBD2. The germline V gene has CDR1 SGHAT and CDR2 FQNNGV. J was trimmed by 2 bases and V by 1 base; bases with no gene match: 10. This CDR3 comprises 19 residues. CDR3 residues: CASSLVRTSGATLTDTQYF. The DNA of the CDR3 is TGTGCCAGCAGCTTAGTTAGGACTAGCGGGGCCACCCTCACAGATACGCAGTATTTT.

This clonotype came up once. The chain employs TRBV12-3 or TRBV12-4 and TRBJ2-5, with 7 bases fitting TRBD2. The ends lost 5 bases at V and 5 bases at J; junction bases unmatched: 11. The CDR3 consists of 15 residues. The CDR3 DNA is TGTGCCAGCAGTCCCACTAGCGCCGGCGGGGAGACCCAGTACTTC. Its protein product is CASSPTSAGGETQYF.

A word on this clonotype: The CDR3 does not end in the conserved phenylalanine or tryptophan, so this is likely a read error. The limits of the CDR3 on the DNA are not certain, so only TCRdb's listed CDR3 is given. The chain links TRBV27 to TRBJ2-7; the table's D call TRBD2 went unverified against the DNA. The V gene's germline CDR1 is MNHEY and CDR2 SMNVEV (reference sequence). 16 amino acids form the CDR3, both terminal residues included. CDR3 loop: CASNPTPEDYGYTFGS.

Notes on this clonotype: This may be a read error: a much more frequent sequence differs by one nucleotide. The DNA for the CDR3 is TGTGCCATCAGGTGGGCGGGGTCCTACGAGCAGTTCTTC. Translated: CAIRWAGSYEQFF. The V gene is TRBV10-3, the J gene TRBJ2-1; D is perhaps TRBD2 (6 bases). Trimming pared 6 bases from V and 10 bases from J, leaving 16 bases between. This CDR3 region has 13 residues. CDR1 is ENHRY, CDR2 SYGVKD, per germline.

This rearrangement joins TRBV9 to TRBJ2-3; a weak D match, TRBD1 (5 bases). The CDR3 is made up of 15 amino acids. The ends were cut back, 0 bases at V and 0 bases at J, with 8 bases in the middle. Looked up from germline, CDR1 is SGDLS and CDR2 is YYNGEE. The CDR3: CASSVEGFSTDTQYF. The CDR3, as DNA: TGTGCCAGCAGCGTAGAGGGGTTCAGCACAGATACGCAGTATTTT.

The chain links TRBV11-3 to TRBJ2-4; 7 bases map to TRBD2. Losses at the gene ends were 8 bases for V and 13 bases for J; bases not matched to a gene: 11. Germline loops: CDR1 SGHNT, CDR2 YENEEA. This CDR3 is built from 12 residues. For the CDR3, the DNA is TGTGCCAGCCGGCAGCGGGGACCTGAGCAGTACTTC. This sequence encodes CASRQRGPEQYF. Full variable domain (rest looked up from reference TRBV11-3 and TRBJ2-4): EAGVVQSPRYKIIEKKQPVAFWCNPISGHNTLYWYLQNLGQGPELLIRYENEEAVDDSQLPKDRFSAERLKGVDSTLKIQPAELGDSAVYLCASRQRGPEQYFGAGTRLSVL.

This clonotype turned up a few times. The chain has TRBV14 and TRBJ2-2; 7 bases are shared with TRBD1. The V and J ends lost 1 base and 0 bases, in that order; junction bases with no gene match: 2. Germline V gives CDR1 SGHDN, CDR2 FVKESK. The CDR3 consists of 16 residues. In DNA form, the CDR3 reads TGTGCCAGCAGCCAAGTACAGGGGACGAACACCGGGGAGCTGTTTTTT. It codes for CASSQVQGTNTGELFF.